This entry lists 32 T cell receptor beta chains sequenced from one sample in a study of CD8+ T cells in alopecia areata. Treatment given: oral pan-JAK inhibitor, 5-10 mg twice daily. Extraction of RNA preceded its reverse transcription into cDNA, which served as the sequencing template. TCRdb's table, derived via immunoSEQ multiplex PCR, lists solely in-frame clones and lacks some. The sample records 150,000 to 200,000 clones, less than 70% being singletons. Sequences were derived from CD4+ T cells sorted from blood, sampled at week 24, from a patient treated with tofacitinib. All receptors derive from a human donor with alopecia areata.

The chain carries TRBV15 and TRBJ2-5, with 8 bases identical to TRBD2. J was trimmed by 3 bases and V by 5 bases; bases with no gene match: 5. Germline V gives CDR1 LNHNV, CDR2 YYDKDF (reference sequence). CDR3 length equals 14 residues. The CDR3 loop is CATSRGGTKETQYF. Written as DNA, the CDR3 is TGTGCCACCAGCCGCGGGGGGACAAAAGAGACCCAGTACTTC.

This clone appeared a few times. The rearrangement uses TRBV4-2 and TRBJ1-5; D unclear. The CDR3 totals 14 residues. Trimming took off 4 bases at V and 4 bases at J, with 11 bases between the two ends. Germline values: CDR1 LGHNA, CDR2 YNFKEQ. CDR3 DNA sequence: TGTGCCAGCAGCCCCCTCATTCAGAATCAGCCCCAGCATTTT. It yields the protein CASSPLIQNQPQHF.

Only a few counts were recorded for this clone. The rearrangement uses TRBV4-1 and TRBJ1-1; the D gene is possibly TRBD1 (5 bases). Germline CDR1 is MGHRA and CDR2 is YSYEKL. Trimming removed 4 bases at V and 1 base at J, with 10 bases between. CDR3 length: 14 residues. CDR3 coding DNA: TGCGCCAGCAGCCCCGGGGGATCGAACACTGAAGCTTTCTTT. Translated, it gives CASSPGGSNTEAFF.

This rearrangement joins TRBV6-5 to TRBJ2-3; 7 nucleotides match TRBD2. The CDR3 spans 14 residues. V lost 6 bases, J lost 7 bases, and 10 bases stayed unmatched. Germline-derived CDR1 and CDR2 are MNHEY and SVGAGI. The CDR3 sequence is CASSQAGFANTQYF. The CDR3 DNA is TGTGCCAGCAGCCAAGCGGGGTTTGCGAATACGCAGTATTTT.

J is TRBJ1-5 and V is TRBV10-3; no clear D gene. The germline CDR1 and CDR2 sequences are ENHRY and SYGVKD. V shed 5 bases and J shed 4 bases, with 9 bases lying between them. The CDR3 covers 13 residues. CDR3 residues: CAISRDGNQPQHF. In nucleotides, the CDR3 is TGTGCCATCAGTCGAGACGGGAATCAGCCCCAGCATTTT.

The chain is built from TRBV27 and TRBJ2-7; D gene unclear. Trimming took off 6 bases at V and 0 bases at J, with 9 bases between the two ends. Per germline, CDR1 MNHEY and CDR2 SMNVEV (reference sequence). There are 13 residues in the CDR3. The DNA of the CDR3 is TGTGCCAGCAGGGAACGAAACTCCTACGAGCAGTACTTC. Amino acids: CASRERNSYEQYF.

The gene calls are TRBV23-1 and TRBJ1-2; TRBD1 agrees at 7 bases. TRBV23-1 is labeled an ORF, and its function is uncertain. Trimming cost V 2 bases and J 5 bases; bases outside gene matches: 14. The CDR3 extends over 17 amino acids. CDR3: CASSQLSAQGETYGYTF. CDR3 coding DNA: TGCGCCAGCAGTCAACTCTCAGCTCAGGGGGAGACGTATGGCTACACCTTC.

The chain combines TRBV4-1 with TRBJ1-1; tentatively, D is TRBD1 (6 bases). The CDR3 contains 16 residues. The germline V and J ends were trimmed by 0 bases and 3 bases, with 14 bases remaining between them. The germline V gene has CDR1 MGHRA and CDR2 YSYEKL. Here the CDR3 DNA reads TGCGCCAGCAGCCAAGATCGGAAAGGGGGGGACACTGAAGCTTTCTTT. Its protein product is CASSQDRKGGDTEAFF.

This chain links TRBV4-2 with TRBJ1-4; TRBD1 matches 7 bases. The CDR3 is 15 amino acids. Germline lookup yields CDR1 LGHNA and CDR2 YNFKEQ. V lost 0 bases, J lost 8 bases, and 6 bases stayed unmatched. The CDR3 here is CASSQENRGGEKLFF. The CDR3 bases are TGTGCCAGCAGCCAAGAGAACAGGGGAGGAGAAAAACTGTTTTTT.

CDR3 DNA sequence: TGCAGTGCTAGAGACAATACGCAGTATTTT. It codes for CSARDNTQYF. This sequence joins TRBV20-1 and TRBJ2-3; D is ambiguous. V lost 0 bases and J 7 bases, leaving 2 bases between the germline ends. The CDR3 loop spans 10 amino acids. Germline-derived CDR1 and CDR2 are DFQATT and SNEGSKA (reference sequence).

The V call is TRBV4-1, the J call TRBJ1-3; D unresolved. The V end was cut by 0 bases, the J end by 4 bases, with 4 bases between. Germline CDR1 is MGHRA and CDR2 is YSYEKL. The CDR3 covers 13 residues. CDR3 protein: CASSQETGNTIYF. The CDR3 bases are TGCGCCAGCAGCCAAGAAACCGGAAACACCATATATTTT.

The chain is built from TRBV7-2 and TRBJ1-2, with TRBD1 identical over 8 bases. V lost 5 bases to trimming and J lost 0 bases; unmatched junction nucleotides: 8. This CDR3 is 16 amino acids long. Germline CDR1 reads SGHTA; CDR2 reads FQGNSA. CDR3 loop: CASSPFGQGSNYGYTF. The CDR3 DNA reads TGTGCCAGCAGCCCCTTTGGACAGGGCTCTAACTATGGCTACACCTTC.

This chain links TRBV29-1 with TRBJ2-7; tentatively, D is TRBD1 or TRBD2 (6 bases each). Trimming stripped 3 bases from V and 6 bases from J, with 21 bases between. Germline V gives CDR1 SQVTM, CDR2 ANQGSEA. The CDR3 runs 15 residues. The CDR3 sequence: CSVDAHKGGSGEQYF. CDR3 DNA: TGCAGCGTTGACGCGCACAAGGGGGGCTCCGGCGAGCAGTACTTC.

This clone was observed once. V usage is TRBV2 and J usage is TRBJ2-5; 9 bases line up with TRBD1. Germline V CDR1 and CDR2: SNHLY, FYNNEI. This CDR3 region has 14 residues. The trim removed 6 bases at V and 9 bases at J, leaving 11 bases unmatched. In DNA, the CDR3 is TGTGCCAGCAGCTCAGACAGGGGGAGTACGGCCCAGTACTTC. Its translation: CASSSDRGSTAQYF.

The V call is TRBV29-1, the J call TRBJ1-2, with 9 bases aligning to TRBD1. This CDR3 contains 14 residues. The V gene's germline CDR1 is SQVTM and CDR2 ANQGSEA. The V segment lost 5 bases and the J segment 6 bases; nucleotides outside the gene matches: 10. The CDR3 nucleotides read TGCAGCGTTCAGTTGGACAGGGGCAAGAATGGCTACACCTTC. Protein product: CSVQLDRGKNGYTF. The full variable domain, in which reference TRBV29-1 and TRBJ1-2 provide the parts outside the CDR3, is SAVISQKPSRDICQRGTSLTIQCQVDSQVTMMFWYRQQPGQSLTLIATANQGSEATYESGFVIDKFPISRPNLTFSTLTVSNMSPEDSSIYLCSVQLDRGKNGYTFGSGTRLTVV.

V is TRBV5-1 and J is TRBJ1-5; weak D call: TRBD1 (5 bases). The CDR3 sequence is 16 residues long. The germline V gene encodes CDR1 SGHRS and CDR2 YFSETQ. Trimming cost V 0 bases and J 0 bases, with 10 bases left between them. The CDR3 DNA reads TGCGCCAGCAGCTTGGGGGGACGGAGTAGCAATCAGCCCCAGCATTTT. It codes for CASSLGGRSSNQPQHF.

The chain recombines TRBV29-1 with TRBJ2-7; possibly TRBD1 for D (5 bases). V lost 3 bases and J lost 5, with 14 bases in between. The CDR3 consists of 13 residues. The germline gives CDR1 SQVTM, CDR2 ANQGSEA. CDR3 sequence: CSVDWQGVNEQYF. The CDR3 bases are TGCAGCGTTGACTGGCAGGGTGTGAACGAGCAGTACTTC.

The chain is built from TRBV5-1 and TRBJ2-2, with D maybe TRBD2 (6 bases). Germline values: CDR1 SGHRS, CDR2 YFSETQ. The CDR3 has 15 residues. V was pared by 6 bases and J by 0 bases, with 12 bases between. CDR3 protein: CASTPAGSNTGELFF. The CDR3 nucleotides are TGCGCCAGCACCCCTGCGGGGTCGAACACCGGGGAGCTGTTTTTT.

This rearrangement joins TRBV5-4 to TRBJ1-4, with 10 bases that match TRBD1. The CDR3 is 15 amino acids. Germline loops: CDR1 SGHNT, CDR2 YYREEE (reference sequence). The V segment lost 4 bases and the J segment 8 bases; nucleotides outside the gene matches: 8. CDR3 protein: CASSADRGREEKLFF. The CDR3 coding sequence is TGTGCCAGCAGCGCCGACAGGGGGCGCGAGGAAAAACTGTTTTTT.

This clone was seen more than once but under ten times. The genes are TRBV6-5 and TRBJ2-3; D is tentatively TRBD1 or TRBD2 (6 bases each). The CDR3 loop spans 13 amino acids. Trimming removed 2 bases from V and 9 bases from J, with 12 bases in between. CDR1 is MNHEY, CDR2 SVGAGI, per germline. The CDR3, as DNA: TGTGCCAGCAGTTACGAGCAAGGGGGGACGCAGTATTTT. Translated: CASSYEQGGTQYF.

This chain connects TRBV7-9 to TRBJ2-2; 8 bases fit TRBD2. V shed 4 bases and J 3 bases; nucleotides not matched to a gene: 4. CDR1 and CDR2 (germline): SEHNR, FQNEAQ (reference sequence). This CDR3 is 15 amino acids long. This CDR3 is CASSSGGAHTGELFF. DNA of the CDR3: TGTGCCAGCAGCTCCGGGGGGGCCCACACCGGGGAGCTGTTTTTT. The whole variable domain, remainder taken from reference TRBV7-9 and TRBJ2-2, is DTGVSQNPRHKITKRGQNVTFRCDPISEHNRLYWYRQTLGQGPEFLTYFQNEAQLEKSRLLSDRFSAERPKGSFSTLEIQRTEQGDSAMYLCASSSGGAHTGELFFGEGSRLTVL.

This chain links TRBV5-4 with TRBJ2-6, with TRBD1 matching 7 bases. V lost 4 bases to trimming and J lost 1 base; unmatched junction nucleotides: 5. In germline, CDR1 is SGHNT, CDR2 YYREEE (reference sequence). The CDR3 sequence is 16 residues long. The CDR3 nucleotides read TGTGCCAGCAGCCGGGACAGCCGATCTGGGGCCAACGTCCTGACTTTC. This gives the protein CASSRDSRSGANVLTF.

The chain employs TRBV30 and TRBJ2-2, with 10 nucleotides matching TRBD1. The CDR3 is 15 residues long. In germline, CDR1 is GTSNPN, CDR2 SVGIG (reference sequence). Trimming removed 6 bases from V and 6 bases from J; junction bases left unmatched: 10. The CDR3 bases are TGTGCCTGCAACGGTGACAGGGGGCCGGCCGGGGAGCTGTTTTTT. Translated, it gives CACNGDRGPAGELFF.

This chain joins TRBV5-1 and TRBJ2-5; maybe TRBD1 (5 bases). The CDR3 sequence is 14 residues long. V lost 3 bases and J 4 bases, leaving 13 bases between the germline ends. The V gene's germline CDR1 is SGHRS and CDR2 YFSETQ. Written as DNA, the CDR3 is TGCGCCAGCAGCTCCCCAGGGATTGCAGAGACCCAGTACTTC. Amino acid sequence: CASSSPGIAETQYF.

The chain employs TRBV4-2 and TRBJ1-2; tentative D call: TRBD1 (5 bases). CDR1 and CDR2 (germline): LGHNA, YNFKEQ. This CDR3 has 13 amino acids. The V end lost 8 bases, the J end lost 6 bases, and 16 bases lay between the germline ends. The CDR3 DNA reads TGTGCCAGCCGGTCCCATGGGACGGATGGCTACACCTTC. Translated, it gives CASRSHGTDGYTF.

The chain uses TRBV6-1 and TRBJ2-7; D could derive from TRBD1 or TRBD2 (5 bases each). This CDR3 has 16 amino acids. Between the trimmed V and J ends, which lost 4 bases and 3 bases, there was a span of 19 bases. Germline V gene data show CDR1 as MNHNS and CDR2 as SASEGT. The CDR3 reads CASSGNRDQPYYEQYF. In nucleotides, the CDR3 is TGTGCCAGCAGTGGCAATAGGGACCAGCCCTACTACGAGCAGTACTTC.

The chain uses TRBV10-2 and TRBJ2-3; D remains ambiguous. Germline V gene lookup returns CDR1 WSHSY and CDR2 SAAADI. This CDR3 comprises 13 residues. Deletions cut 6 bases from V and 1 base from J, with 8 bases between. The CDR3 coding sequence is TGCGCCAGCAGGGCGGTGGGCACAGATACGCAGTATTTT. Amino acid sequence: CASRAVGTDTQYF.

The chain carries TRBV29-1 and TRBJ2-7; D may correspond to TRBD1 or TRBD2 (5 bases each). The CDR3 is made up of 14 amino acids. V was clipped by 4 bases and J by 1 base, with 14 bases between them. Germline V gene lookup returns CDR1 SQVTM and CDR2 ANQGSEA. CDR3 protein: CSVGLRGSSYEQYF. The CDR3 nucleotides read TGCAGCGTTGGATTACGGGGCTCGTCCTACGAGCAGTACTTC.

The chain uses TRBV18 and TRBJ1-1; TRBD1 is a possible D gene (5 bases). Germline V gene lookup returns CDR1 KGHSH and CDR2 LQKENI. The CDR3 has 15 residues. V lost 0 bases to trimming and J lost 0 bases, with 8 bases between them. CDR3 sequence reads: CASSPPARVNTEAFF. The CDR3 coding sequence is TGTGCCAGCTCACCACCGGCCAGGGTGAACACTGAAGCTTTCTTT.

This sequence joins TRBV6-6 and TRBJ2-3; 7 bases map to TRBD1. CDR1 MNHNY and CDR2 SVGAGI come from the germline V gene (reference sequence). The CDR3 runs to 14 residues. After removal of 2 bases from V and 4 bases from J, the junction contained 3 bases not matched to a gene. In DNA form, the CDR3 reads TGTGCCAGCAGTTACCCGACAGGGCCAGATACGCAGTATTTT. Amino acid sequence: CASSYPTGPDTQYF.

This chain links TRBV25-1 with TRBJ1-6, with D perhaps TRBD1 (5 bases). In germline, CDR1 is MGHDK, CDR2 SYGVNS. V shed 3 bases and J shed 11 bases, with 17 bases lying between them. CDR3 size: 15 residues. DNA of the CDR3: TGTGCCAGCAGTGATACAAAAGGGGTGAGACCACCCCTCCACTTT. Translation gives CASSDTKGVRPPLHF.

The chain couples TRBV29-1 to TRBJ2-1; 8 bases line up with TRBD2. The CDR3 is made up of 12 amino acids. The germline CDR1 and CDR2 sequences are SQVTM and ANQGSEA. V was clipped by 6 bases and J by 9 bases; unmatched bases: 7. In nucleotides, the CDR3 is TGCAGCGTAGATAAGGCGGGGGGTGAGCAGTTCTTC. Translation: CSVDKAGGEQFF.